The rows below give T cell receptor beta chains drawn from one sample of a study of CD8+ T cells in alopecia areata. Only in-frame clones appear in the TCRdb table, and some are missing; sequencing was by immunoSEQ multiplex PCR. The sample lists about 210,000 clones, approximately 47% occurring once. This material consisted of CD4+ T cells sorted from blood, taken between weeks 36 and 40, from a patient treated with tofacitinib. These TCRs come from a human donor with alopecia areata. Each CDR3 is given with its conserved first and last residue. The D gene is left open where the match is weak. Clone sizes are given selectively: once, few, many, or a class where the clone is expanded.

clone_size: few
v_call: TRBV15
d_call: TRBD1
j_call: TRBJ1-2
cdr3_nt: TGTGCCACCAGCAGGAGTACAGGGGGAATAAGTCGGCCTAACTATGGCTACACCTTC
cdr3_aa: CATSRSTGGISRPNYGYTF

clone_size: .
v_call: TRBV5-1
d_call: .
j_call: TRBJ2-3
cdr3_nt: TGCGCCAGCACAGTGCTTGGCACAGATACGCAGTATTTT
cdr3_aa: CASTVLGTDTQYF

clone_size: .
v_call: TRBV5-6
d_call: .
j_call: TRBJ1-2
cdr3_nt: TGTGCCAGCAGTCCGGGGAGTGGAGGGAACTATGGCTACACCTTC
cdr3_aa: CASSPGSGGNYGYTF

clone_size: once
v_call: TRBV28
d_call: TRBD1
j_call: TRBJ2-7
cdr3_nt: TGTGCCAGCACCGGGACAGACTACGAGCAGTACTTC
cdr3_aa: CASTGTDYEQYF

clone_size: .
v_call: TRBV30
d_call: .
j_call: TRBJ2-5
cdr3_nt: TGTGCCTGGAAGGACGGGAAAAAAGAGACCCAGTACTTC
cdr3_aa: CAWKDGKKETQYF

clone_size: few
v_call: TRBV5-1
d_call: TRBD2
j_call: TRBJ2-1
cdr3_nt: TGCGCCAGCAGCTTAGCGGGAGTACCCTACAATGAGCAGTTCTTC
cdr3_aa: CASSLAGVPYNEQFF

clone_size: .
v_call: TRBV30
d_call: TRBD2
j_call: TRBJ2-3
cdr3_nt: TGTGCCTGGAGTGTCTACGGATTAGCGGGAAGCTCTTCGTTT
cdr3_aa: CAWSVYGLAGSSSF

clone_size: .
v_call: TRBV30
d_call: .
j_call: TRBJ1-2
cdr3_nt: TGTGCCTGGAGTGTAACAGGGCGGAATGGCTACACCTTC
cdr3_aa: CAWSVTGRNGYTF

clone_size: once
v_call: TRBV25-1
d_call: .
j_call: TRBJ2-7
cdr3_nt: TGTGCCAGCAGTGAATGGGGGATTAGCTCCTACGAGCAGTACTTC
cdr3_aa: CASSEWGISSYEQYF

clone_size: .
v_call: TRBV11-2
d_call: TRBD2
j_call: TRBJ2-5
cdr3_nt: TGTGCCAGCAGCTTAAGCGGGGGAGTCCAAGAGACCCAGTACTTC
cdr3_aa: CASSLSGGVQETQYF

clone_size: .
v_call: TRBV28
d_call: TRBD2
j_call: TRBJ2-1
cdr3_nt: TGTGCCAGCAGTTTATGGGGAGCGGGAGACAATGAGCAGTTCTTC
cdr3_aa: CASSLWGAGDNEQFF

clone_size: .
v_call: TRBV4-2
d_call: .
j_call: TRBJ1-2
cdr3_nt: TGTGCCAGCAGCCTCAAGATGCAAGGGACGGGTGGCTACACCTTC
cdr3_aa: CASSLKMQGTGGYTF

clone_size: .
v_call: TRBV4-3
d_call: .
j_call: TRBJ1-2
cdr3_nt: TGCGCCAGCAGCCAAGATCTCGGGTCTAGCTATGGCTACACCTTC
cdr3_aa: CASSQDLGSSYGYTF

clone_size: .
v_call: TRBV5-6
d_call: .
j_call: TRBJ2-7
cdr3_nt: TGTGCCAGCAGTTCCTACCCCTACGAGCAGTACTTC
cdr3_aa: CASSSYPYEQYF

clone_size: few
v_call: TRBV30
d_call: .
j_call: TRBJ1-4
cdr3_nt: TGTGCCTGGAGTGTAACGGGGGGTAATGAAAAACTGTTTTTT
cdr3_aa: CAWSVTGGNEKLFF

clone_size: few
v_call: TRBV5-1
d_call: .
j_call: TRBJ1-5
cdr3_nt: TGCGCCAGCAGCTTGGAGGGGGGAAGTCAGCCCCAGCATTTT
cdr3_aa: CASSLEGGSQPQHF

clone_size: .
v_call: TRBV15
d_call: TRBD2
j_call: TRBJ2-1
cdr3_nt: TGTGCCACCAGCGGTAGACTAGCGGGAGACCGAAGGTATGAGCAGTTCTTC
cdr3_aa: CATSGRLAGDRRYEQFF

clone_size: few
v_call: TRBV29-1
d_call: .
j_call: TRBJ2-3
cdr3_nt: TGCAGCGTTGGGCAAGGGGGAGATACGCAGTATTTT
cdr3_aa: CSVGQGGDTQYF

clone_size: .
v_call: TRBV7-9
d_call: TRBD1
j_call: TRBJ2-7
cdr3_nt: TGTGCCAGCAGCTTAGGGGGACAGGGGAGCCACGAGCAGTACTTC
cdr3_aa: CASSLGGQGSHEQYF

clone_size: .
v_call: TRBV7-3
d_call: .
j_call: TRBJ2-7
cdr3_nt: TGTGCCAGCAGCTTAATGGCAGGCCCCTACGAGCAGTACTTC
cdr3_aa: CASSLMAGPYEQYF

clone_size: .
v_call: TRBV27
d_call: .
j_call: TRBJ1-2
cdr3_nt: TGTGCCAGCAGTCCCAAGGAAGACTATGGCTACACCTTC
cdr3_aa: CASSPKEDYGYTF

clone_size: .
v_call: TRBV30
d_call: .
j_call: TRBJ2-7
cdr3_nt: TGTGCCTGGAGTGTGGGCCCCTACGAGCAGTACTTC
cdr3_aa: CAWSVGPYEQYF

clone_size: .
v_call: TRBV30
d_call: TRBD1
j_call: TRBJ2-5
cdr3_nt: TGTGCCTTGGGGACAGGGCGCAGGGAGACCCAGTACTTC
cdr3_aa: CALGTGRRETQYF

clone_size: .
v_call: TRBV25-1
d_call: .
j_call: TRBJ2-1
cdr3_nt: TGTGCCACCGCAGAGGGGGGAGGGAACTACAATGAGCAGTTCTTC
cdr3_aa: CATAEGGGNYNEQFF

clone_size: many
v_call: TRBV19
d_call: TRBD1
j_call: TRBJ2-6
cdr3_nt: TGTGCCAGTAGTATAGTCCGGACAGGGGGCGTCTCTGGGGCCAACGTCCTGACTTTC
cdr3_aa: CASSIVRTGGVSGANVLTF

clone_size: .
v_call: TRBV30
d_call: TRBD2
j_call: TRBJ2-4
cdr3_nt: TGTGCCTGGAGTAGCGGGAACAGCATTCAGTACTTC
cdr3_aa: CAWSSGNSIQYF

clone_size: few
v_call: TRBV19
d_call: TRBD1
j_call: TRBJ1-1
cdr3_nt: TGTGCCAGTAGTGGCCGACAGGGGGTTTGGGAAGCTTTCTTT
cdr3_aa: CASSGRQGVWEAFF

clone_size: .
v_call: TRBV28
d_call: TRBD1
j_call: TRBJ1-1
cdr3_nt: TGTGCCAGCATCGAGGACAGGGGTAAGGCTGAAGCTTTCTTT
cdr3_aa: CASIEDRGKAEAFF

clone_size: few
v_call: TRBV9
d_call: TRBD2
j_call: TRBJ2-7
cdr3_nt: TGTGCCAGCAGCGCTGCGGGGGGTAGATACGAGCAGTACTTC
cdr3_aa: CASSAAGGRYEQYF

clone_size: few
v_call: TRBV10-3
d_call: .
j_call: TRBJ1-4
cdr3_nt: TGTGCCATCAGTGAGGCCAGCCCCACTACTGAAAAACTGTTTTTT
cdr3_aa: CAISEASPTTEKLFF

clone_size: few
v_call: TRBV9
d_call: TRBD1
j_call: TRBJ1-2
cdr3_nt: TGTGCCAGCAGACAAACAGGGGGCTATGGCTACACCTTC
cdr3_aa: CASRQTGGYGYTF

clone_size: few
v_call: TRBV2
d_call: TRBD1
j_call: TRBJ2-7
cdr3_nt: TGTGCCAGCAACCCGGGACAGACTCCCAACGAGCAGTACTTC
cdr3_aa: CASNPGQTPNEQYF

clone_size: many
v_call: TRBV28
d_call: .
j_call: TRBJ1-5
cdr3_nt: TGTGCCAGCAGGCCAGAGGGGGTTCTGGGCAATCAGCCCCAGCATTTT
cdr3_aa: CASRPEGVLGNQPQHF

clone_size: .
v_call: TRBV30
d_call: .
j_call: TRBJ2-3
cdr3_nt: TGTGCCTGGAGTGAGGAGTGGGATACGCAGTATTTT
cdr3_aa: CAWSEEWDTQYF

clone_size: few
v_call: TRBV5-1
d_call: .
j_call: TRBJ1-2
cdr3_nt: TGCGCCAGCAGCTCAAGTCCCGGGACCGAGTTCTATGGCTACACCTTC
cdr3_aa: CASSSSPGTEFYGYTF

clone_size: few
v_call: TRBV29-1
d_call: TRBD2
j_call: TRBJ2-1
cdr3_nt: TGCAGCGTTGCGAGGACTAGGTCCTACAATGAGCAGTTCTTC
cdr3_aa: CSVARTRSYNEQFF

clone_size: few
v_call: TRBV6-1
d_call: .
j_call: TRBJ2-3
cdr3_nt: TGTGCCGCCCATAAGACCAGGCTCACAGATACGCAGTATTTT
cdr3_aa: CAAHKTRLTDTQYF

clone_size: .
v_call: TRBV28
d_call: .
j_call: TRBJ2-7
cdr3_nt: TGTGCCAGCAGGGGGGTAGCGGCATACGAGCAGTACTTC
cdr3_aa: CASRGVAAYEQYF

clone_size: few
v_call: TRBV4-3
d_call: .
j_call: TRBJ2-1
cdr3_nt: TGCGCCAGCAGCCAGGACCCACCCGGCGAGCAGTTCTTC
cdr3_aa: CASSQDPPGEQFF

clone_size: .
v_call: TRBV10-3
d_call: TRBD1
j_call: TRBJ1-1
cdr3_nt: TGTGCCATCAGTGAGACTGGGACAGGGCGTACTGAAGCTTTCTTT
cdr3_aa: CAISETGTGRTEAFF

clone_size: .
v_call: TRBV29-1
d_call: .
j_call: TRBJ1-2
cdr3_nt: TGCAGCGTTTGGACAGAAACTAACTATGGCTACACCTTC
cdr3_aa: CSVWTETNYGYTF

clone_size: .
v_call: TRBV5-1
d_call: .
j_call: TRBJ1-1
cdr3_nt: TGCGCCAGCAGCTCGGGGATGAACACTGAAGCTTTCTTT
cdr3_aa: CASSSGMNTEAFF

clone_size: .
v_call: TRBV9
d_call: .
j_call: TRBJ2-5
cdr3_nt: TGTGCCAGCAGCCCGGGACGCATCCAAGAGACCCAGTACTTC
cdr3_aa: CASSPGRIQETQYF

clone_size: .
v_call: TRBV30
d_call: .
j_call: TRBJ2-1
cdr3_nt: TGTGCCTGGAGTGAGAGGAATGAGCAGTTCTTC
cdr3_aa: CAWSERNEQFF

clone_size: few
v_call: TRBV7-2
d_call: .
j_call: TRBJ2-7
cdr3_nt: TGTGCCAGCAGCCCCCGGGTCCCCAACTCCTACGAGCAGTACTTC
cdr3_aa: CASSPRVPNSYEQYF

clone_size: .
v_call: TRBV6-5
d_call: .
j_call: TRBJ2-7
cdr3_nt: TGTGCCAGCAGGCACACCTACCAGAGAGTTTACGAGCAGTACTTC
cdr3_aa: CASRHTYQRVYEQYF

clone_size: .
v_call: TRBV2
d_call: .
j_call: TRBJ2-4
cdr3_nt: TGTGCCAGCAGGCGACAGGCCGACATTCAGTACTTC
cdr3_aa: CASRRQADIQYF